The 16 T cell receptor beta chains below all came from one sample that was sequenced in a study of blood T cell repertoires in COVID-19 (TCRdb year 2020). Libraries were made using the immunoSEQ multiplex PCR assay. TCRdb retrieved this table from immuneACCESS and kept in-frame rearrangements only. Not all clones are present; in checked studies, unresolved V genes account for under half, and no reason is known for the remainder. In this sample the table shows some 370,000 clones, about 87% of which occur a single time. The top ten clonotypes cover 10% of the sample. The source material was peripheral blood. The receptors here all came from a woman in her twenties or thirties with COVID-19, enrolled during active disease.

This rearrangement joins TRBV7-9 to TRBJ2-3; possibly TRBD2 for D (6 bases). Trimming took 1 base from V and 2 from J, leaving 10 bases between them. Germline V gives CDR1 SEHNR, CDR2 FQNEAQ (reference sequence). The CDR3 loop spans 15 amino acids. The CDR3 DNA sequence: TGTGCCAGCAGCTTAGGGACTACAGTCACAGATACGCAGTATTTT. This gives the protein CASSLGTTVTDTQYF. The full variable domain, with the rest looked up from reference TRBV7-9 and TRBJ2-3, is DTGVSQNPRHKITKRGQNVTFRCDPISEHNRLYWYRQTLGQGPEFLTYFQNEAQLEKSRLLSDRFSAERPKGSFSTLEIQRTEQGDSAMYLCASSLGTTVTDTQYFGPGTRLTVL.

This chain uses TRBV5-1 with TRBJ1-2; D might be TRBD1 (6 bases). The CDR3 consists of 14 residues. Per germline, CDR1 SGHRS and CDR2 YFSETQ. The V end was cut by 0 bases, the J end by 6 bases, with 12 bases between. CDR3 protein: CASSLGDNRDGYTF. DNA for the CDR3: TGCGCCAGCAGCTTGGGGGACAATAGGGATGGCTACACCTTC.

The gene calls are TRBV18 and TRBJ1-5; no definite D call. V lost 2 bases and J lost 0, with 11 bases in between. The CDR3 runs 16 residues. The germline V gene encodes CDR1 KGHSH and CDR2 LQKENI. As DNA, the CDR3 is TGTGCCAGCTCACCAACGTTTGGAGGTAGCAATCAGCCCCAGCATTTT. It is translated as CASSPTFGGSNQPQHF.

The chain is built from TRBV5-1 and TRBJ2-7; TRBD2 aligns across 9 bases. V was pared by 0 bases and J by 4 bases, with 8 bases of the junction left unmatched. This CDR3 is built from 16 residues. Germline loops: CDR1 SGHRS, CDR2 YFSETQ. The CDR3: CASSLASGTSGYEQYF. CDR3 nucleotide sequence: TGCGCCAGCAGCTTGGCTAGCGGGACCTCCGGGTACGAGCAGTACTTC. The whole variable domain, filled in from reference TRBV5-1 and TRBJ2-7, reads KAGVTQTPRYLIKTRGQQVTLSCSPISGHRSVSWYQQTPGQGLQFLFEYFSETQRNKGNFPGRFSGRQFSNSRSEMNVSTLELGDSALYLCASSLASGTSGYEQYFGPGTRLTVT.

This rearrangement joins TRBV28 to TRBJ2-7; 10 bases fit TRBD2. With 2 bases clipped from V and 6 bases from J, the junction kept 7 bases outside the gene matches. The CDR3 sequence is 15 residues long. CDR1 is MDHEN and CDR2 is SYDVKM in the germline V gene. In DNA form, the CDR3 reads TGTGCCAGCAGTTTACTAGCGGGAGAGGCAGCCGAGCAGTACTTC. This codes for CASSLLAGEAAEQYF. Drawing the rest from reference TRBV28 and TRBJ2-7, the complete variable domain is DVKVTQSSRYLVKRTGEKVFLECVQDMDHENMFWYRQDPGLGLRLIYFSYDVKMKEKGDIPEGYSVSREKKERFSLILESASTNQTSMYLCASSLLAGEAAEQYFGPGTRLTVT.

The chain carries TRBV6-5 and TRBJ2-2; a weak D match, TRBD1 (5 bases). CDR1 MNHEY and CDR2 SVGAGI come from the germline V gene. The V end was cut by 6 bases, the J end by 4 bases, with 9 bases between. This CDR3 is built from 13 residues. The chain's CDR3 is CASRRDSTGELFF. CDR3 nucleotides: TGTGCCAGCAGACGAGACAGCACCGGGGAGCTGTTTTTT.

The CDR3 nucleotides are TGTGCCAGTAGTACCAGACAGGCTGAAGCTTTCTTT. Translating gives CASSTRQAEAFF. V gene TRBV19 combines with J gene TRBJ1-1; D perhaps matches TRBD1 (6 bases). Trimming removed 4 bases at V and 6 bases at J, with 9 bases between. Germline V gene sequence: CDR1 LNHDA, CDR2 SQIVND (reference sequence). The CDR3 extends over 12 amino acids.

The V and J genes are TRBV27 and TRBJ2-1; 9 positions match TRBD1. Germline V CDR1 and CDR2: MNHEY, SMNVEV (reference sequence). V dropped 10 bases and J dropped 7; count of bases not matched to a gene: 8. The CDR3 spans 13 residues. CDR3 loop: CATHLTGGNEQFF. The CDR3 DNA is TGTGCCACCCATTTGACAGGGGGGAATGAGCAGTTCTTC.

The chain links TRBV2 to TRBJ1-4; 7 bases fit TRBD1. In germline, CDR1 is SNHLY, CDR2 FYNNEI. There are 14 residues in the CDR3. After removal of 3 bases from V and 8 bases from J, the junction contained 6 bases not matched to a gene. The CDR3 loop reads CASSEDRPGEKLFF. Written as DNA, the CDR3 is TGTGCCAGCAGTGAGGACAGGCCTGGGGAAAAACTGTTTTTT. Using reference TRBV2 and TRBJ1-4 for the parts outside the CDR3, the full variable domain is EPEVTQTPSHQVTQMGQEVILRCVPISNHLYFYWYRQILGQKVEFLVSFYNNEISEKSEIFDDQFSVERPDGSNFTLKIRSTKLEDSAMYFCASSEDRPGEKLFFGSGTQLSVL.

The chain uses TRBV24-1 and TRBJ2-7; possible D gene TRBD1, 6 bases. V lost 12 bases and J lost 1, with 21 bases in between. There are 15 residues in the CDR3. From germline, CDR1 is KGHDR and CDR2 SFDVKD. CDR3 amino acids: CASGRTDSESYEQYF. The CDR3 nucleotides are TGTGCCTCGGGGAGAACGGACAGCGAATCCTACGAGCAGTACTTC.

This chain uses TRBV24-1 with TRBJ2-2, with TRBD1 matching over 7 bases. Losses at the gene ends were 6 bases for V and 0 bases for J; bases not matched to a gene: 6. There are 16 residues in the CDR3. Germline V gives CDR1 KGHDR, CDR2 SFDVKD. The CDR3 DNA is TGTGCCACCAGTACCCTGGGGACAGCGAACACCGGGGAGCTGTTTTTT. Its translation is CATSTLGTANTGELFF.

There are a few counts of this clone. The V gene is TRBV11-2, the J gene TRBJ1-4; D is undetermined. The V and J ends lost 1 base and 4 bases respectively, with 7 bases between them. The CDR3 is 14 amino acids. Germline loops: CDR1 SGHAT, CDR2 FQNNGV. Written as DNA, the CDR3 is TGTGCCAGCAGCTTAGGTCTGAGTAATGAAAAACTGTTTTTT. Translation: CASSLGLSNEKLFF.

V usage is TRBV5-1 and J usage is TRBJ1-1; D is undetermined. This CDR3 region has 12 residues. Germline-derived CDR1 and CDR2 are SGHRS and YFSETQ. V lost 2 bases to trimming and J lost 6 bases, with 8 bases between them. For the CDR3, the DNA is TGCGCCAGCAGCTTACCGACTTCTGAAGCTTTCTTT. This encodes CASSLPTSEAFF.

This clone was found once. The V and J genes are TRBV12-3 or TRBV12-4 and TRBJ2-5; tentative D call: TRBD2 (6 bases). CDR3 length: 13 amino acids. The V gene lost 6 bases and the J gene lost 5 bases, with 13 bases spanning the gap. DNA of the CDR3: TGTGCCAGCAGCACCGGGAGCCGTGAGACCCAGTACTTC. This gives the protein CASSTGSRETQYF.

The CDR3 nucleotides are TGTGCCATCAGTGAGTCGAGGGAGAATGAAGCTTTCTTT. Translated, it gives CAISESRENEAFF. The V and J genes are TRBV10-3 and TRBJ1-1, with D unclear. This CDR3 spans 13 amino acids. CDR1 is ENHRY, CDR2 SYGVKD, per germline. V gave up 0 bases and J gave up 7 bases, with 9 bases separating them.

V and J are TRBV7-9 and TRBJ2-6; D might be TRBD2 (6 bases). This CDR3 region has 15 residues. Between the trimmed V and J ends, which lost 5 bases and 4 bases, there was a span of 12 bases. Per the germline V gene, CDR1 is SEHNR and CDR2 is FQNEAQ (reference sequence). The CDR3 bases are TGTGCCAGCAGCCATACGGGGGTCGGGGCCAACGTCCTGACTTTC. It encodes CASSHTGVGANVLTF.